The rows below give T cell receptor beta chains drawn from one sample of a study of blood T cell repertoires in COVID-19. Profiled with immunoSEQ multiplex PCR; TCRdb holds only in-frame clones, not every one. The sample records approximately 150,000 clones, 88% being singletons. Material: peripheral blood. The receptors derive from a human donor with COVID-19, enrolled during active disease. The donor label of this sample is uncertain. The CDR3 runs from the conserved cysteine through the conserved F or W. D genes are given only for firm matches. Part of the rows lack a size; the others show once, few, many or a class for expanded clones.

j_gene	abundance	v_gene	d_gene	CDR3nt	CDR3aa
TRBJ1-1	-	TRBV13	TRBD1	TGTGCCAGCAGCTTACGGGGACAGGGCGGGGCTGAAGCTTTCTTT	CASSLRGQGGAEAFF
TRBJ1-5	-	TRBV25-1	-	TGTGCCAGCAGTGCTCGAGGCGAGGGCAGCAATCAGCCCCAGCATTTT	CASSARGEGSNQPQHF
TRBJ1-2	-	TRBV10-3	TRBD1	TGTGCCATCAGTGAGAAGGGGGCGAACTATGGCTACACCTTC	CAISEKGANYGYTF
TRBJ2-5	-	TRBV6-5	TRBD1	TGTGCCAGCAGCCCCCAGGGGGAGCGAGGGGAGACCCAGTACTTC	CASSPQGERGETQYF
TRBJ2-2	-	TRBV5-1	TRBD2	TGCGCCAGCAGCTTACCGGGACTAGCGACCACCGGGGAGCTGTTTTTT	CASSLPGLATTGELFF
TRBJ2-1	-	TRBV10-3	-	TGTGCCATCAGTGAGTCACAGGGTTCAAACAATGAGCAGTTCTTC	CAISESQGSNNEQFF
TRBJ2-7	-	TRBV4-2	TRBD2	TGTGCCAGCAGCCAACCAGCGGGGGATTACTACGAGCAGTACTTC	CASSQPAGDYYEQYF
TRBJ2-3	-	TRBV14	TRBD1	TGTGCCAGCAGCCTCCCGGGACAGGGGACAGATACGCAGTATTTT	CASSLPGQGTDTQYF
TRBJ1-1	-	TRBV5-1	-	TGCGCCAGCGCGAGCGGGGGCTTGGACACTGAAGCTTTCTTT	CASASGGLDTEAFF
TRBJ2-7	-	TRBV2	TRBD1	TGTGCCAGCAACCCCGAGGGACAGTCCCTTGAGCAGTACTTC	CASNPEGQSLEQYF
TRBJ2-2	-	TRBV5-6	TRBD2	TGTGCCAGCAGCCCGGGACTAGCGGGGGGGCCGGGCACCGGGGAGCTGTTTTTT	CASSPGLAGGPGTGELFF
TRBJ1-6	-	TRBV30	-	TGTGCCTGGAGTCAATCTAATTCACCCCTCCACTTT	CAWSQSNSPLHF
TRBJ2-1	-	TRBV2	TRBD2	TGTGCCAGCAGCACTAGCGGGAGTGTAGATGAGCAGTTCTTC	CASSTSGSVDEQFF
TRBJ1-4	-	TRBV29-1	TRBD1	TGCAGCGCCAGGACAGGGGATGAAAAACTGTTTTTT	CSARTGDEKLFF
TRBJ2-2	-	TRBV30	TRBD1	TGTGCCTGGAGTGCAGGGGGCGGCACCGGGGAGCTGTTTTTT	CAWSAGGGTGELFF
TRBJ2-7	few	TRBV5-1	TRBD2	TGCGCCAGCAGCCCGGGACTAGCGAGGGGCGAGCAGTACTTC	CASSPGLARGEQYF
TRBJ2-7	once	TRBV12-3/TRBV12-4	TRBD1	TGTGCCAGCAGTCCAACAGGACAGGGGGTTTACTTC	CASSPTGQGVYF
TRBJ1-5	-	TRBV3-1/TRBV3-2	-	TGTGCCAGCAGCCAAGATACGGATCAGCCCCAGCATTTT	CASSQDTDQPQHF
TRBJ2-1	-	TRBV9	-	TGTGCCAGCAGCGCTCAGGTCGGCAATGAGCAGTTCTTC	CASSAQVGNEQFF
TRBJ1-5	few	TRBV14	TRBD1	TGTGCCAGCAACCTGACAGGGGGCAGCAATCAGCCCCAGCATTTT	CASNLTGGSNQPQHF
TRBJ2-5	-	TRBV18	TRBD2	TGTGCCAGCTCACCACGCCCCCGGACTAGCGGGGGAGAGACCCAGTACTTC	CASSPRPRTSGGETQYF
TRBJ1-5	-	TRBV3-1/TRBV3-2	-	TGTGCCAGCAGCCAAGTACCAGGGAGCAATCAGCCCCAGCATTTT	CASSQVPGSNQPQHF
TRBJ2-1	-	TRBV18	TRBD1	TGTGCCAGCTCAAAAGGACAGGGCGCCTACAATGAGCAGTTCTTC	CASSKGQGAYNEQFF
TRBJ1-4	-	TRBV6-5	TRBD1	TGTGCCAGCAACATCGTCAGGGGGCTTGATGAAAAACTGTTTTTT	CASNIVRGLDEKLFF
TRBJ2-7	-	TRBV6-6	TRBD1	TGTGCCAGCAGCTACTTGGGACAGGGTTCGTACGAGCAGTACTTC	CASSYLGQGSYEQYF
TRBJ2-5	-	TRBV11-3	TRBD2	TGTGCCAGCAGCCCGGAGAGTAGCGGGGGTTTAGAGACCCAGTACTTC	CASSPESSGGLETQYF
TRBJ1-6	-	TRBV6-1	-	TGTGCCAGCAGTGAGAGCAGGTTCTATAATTCACCCCTCCACTTT	CASSESRFYNSPLHF
TRBJ1-1	-	TRBV19	TRBD1	TGTGCCAGTAGGCCACGACAGGGGTCCCCGAGCGGAGCTTTCTTT	CASRPRQGSPSGAFF
TRBJ1-6	few	TRBV5-6	TRBD1	TGTGCCAGCAGCCCCGTGACAGGGTGGAATAATTCACCCCTCCACTTT	CASSPVTGWNNSPLHF
TRBJ2-7	-	TRBV5-1	TRBD2	TGCGCCAGCAGCTTGAGGGATCGAGGGATCGAGCGGGGCGAACGTAAGGAGCAGTACTTC	CASSLRDRGIERGERKEQYF
TRBJ2-2	-	TRBV6-5	-	TGTGCCAGCAGCACACAGGGTGGCACCGGGGAGCTGTTTTTT	CASSTQGGTGELFF
TRBJ1-2	-	TRBV30	TRBD1	TGTGCCTGGAGACAGGGGGCTAGTGGCTACACCTTC	CAWRQGASGYTF
TRBJ2-7	-	TRBV6-5	-	TGTGCCAGCAGTTCGGACAGCCCGACGGTCTACGAGCAGTACTTC	CASSSDSPTVYEQYF
TRBJ1-1	-	TRBV28	-	TGTGCCAGCAGGACCGGGACACACGACCAAAACACTGAAGCTTTCTTT	CASRTGTHDQNTEAFF
TRBJ1-4	-	TRBV30	-	TGTGCTTCGGACGGGGATGAAAAACTGTTTTTT	CASDGDEKLFF
TRBJ2-7	few	TRBV5-1	TRBD2	TGCGCCAGCAGCTTCCAAGCGGGGGCCTCCTACGAGCAGTACTTC	CASSFQAGASYEQYF
TRBJ2-1	-	TRBV7-8	-	TGTGCCAGCTCCGAGGTAGCATCCCACGGCTACAATGAGCAGTTCTTC	CASSEVASHGYNEQFF
TRBJ1-1	-	TRBV5-1	-	TGCGCCAGCAGCTTGGGAGCGAACACTGAAGCTTTCTTT	CASSLGANTEAFF
TRBJ1-1	-	TRBV2	-	TGTGCCAGCAGACAGGGCCAGAACACTGAAGCTTTCTTT	CASRQGQNTEAFF
TRBJ1-2	once	TRBV5-1	-	TGCGCCAGCAGCTTGGGGCTGGGGGCGGTTGGCTACACCTTC	CASSLGLGAVGYTF
TRBJ1-1	-	TRBV7-3	-	TGTGCCAGCAGCTTAACCGGGTTGGGCACTGAAGCTTTCTTT	CASSLTGLGTEAFF
TRBJ1-3	-	TRBV14	-	TGTGCCAGCAGCCAGCAGACAATGCGAAACACCATATATTTT	CASSQQTMRNTIYF
TRBJ1-3	-	TRBV9	-	TGTGCCAGCAGCGCGCGGGGGCGAAGTGGAAACACCATATATTTT	CASSARGRSGNTIYF
TRBJ2-7	-	TRBV10-3	TRBD2	TGTGCCATCAGTGACGCGGGAGGGCCGATCGAGCAGTACTTC	CAISDAGGPIEQYF
TRBJ2-3	few	TRBV25-1	TRBD1	TGTGCCAGCAGTCCCCCGACAGGGGGCAGAACAGATACGCAGTATTTT	CASSPPTGGRTDTQYF
TRBJ2-2	-	TRBV6-1	TRBD2	TGTGCCAGCAGTGAACAGGGAGGGACCGGGGAGCTGTTTTTT	CASSEQGGTGELFF
TRBJ2-7	-	TRBV18	-	TGTGCCAGCGCGAGGAACCTTGGCGAGCAGTACTTC	CASARNLGEQYF
TRBJ2-3	-	TRBV18	-	TGTGCCAGCTCACTCGGAGCGGGTGCTAGCACAGATACGCAGTATTTT	CASSLGAGASTDTQYF
TRBJ2-1	-	TRBV10-3	TRBD1	TGTGCCATCAAGGGGGCAGGGAGCTACAATGAGCAGTTCTTC	CAIKGAGSYNEQFF